Listed below are T cell receptor beta chains from one sample, sequenced in a study of cytomegalovirus exposure and HLA in healthy donors. Profiled with immunoSEQ multiplex PCR; TCRdb holds only in-frame clones, not every one. The table includes 110,000 or so clones, 88% detected once. The sample was PBMCs. The source of these receptors is a man aged 18 to 30 in good health and CMV-seropositive. Each CDR3 is given with its conserved first and last residue. The D gene is left open where the match is weak. Size is omitted from some rows. Given values are once, few, many or a class for expanded clones.

len,v_gene,j_gene,d_gene,abundance,CDR3aa,CDR3nt
15,TRBV6-5,TRBJ1-2,-,-,CASSYLPTGSEGYTF,TGTGCCAGCAGTTACCTCCCGACAGGCTCGGAAGGCTACACCTTC
13,TRBV27,TRBJ2-1,-,-,CASSLGGPNEQFF,TGTGCCAGCAGTCTCGGGGGACCGAATGAGCAGTTCTTC
13,TRBV2,TRBJ1-1,-,-,CASSGRWNTEAFF,TGTGCCAGCAGTGGGAGGTGGAACACTGAAGCTTTCTTT
16,TRBV5-4,TRBJ2-2,-,-,CASSLGAGLNTGELFF,TGTGCCAGCAGCTTGGGGGCAGGGCTAAACACCGGGGAGCTGTTTTTT
15,TRBV7-6,TRBJ2-7,-,few,CASSLGGVGSYEQYF,TGTGCCAGCAGCTTAGGGGGCGTGGGATCCTACGAGCAGTACTTC
13,TRBV29-1,TRBJ1-1,-,once,CSVEIPGITEAFF,TGCAGCGTTGAGATCCCCGGGATCACTGAAGCTTTCTTT
18,TRBV7-6,TRBJ2-1,TRBD1,-,CASSLGKGGQDSYNEQFF,TGTGCCAGCAGCTTAGGGAAGGGGGGACAGGATTCCTACAATGAGCAGTTCTTC
13,TRBV7-9,TRBJ2-1,-,-,CASSLLGGNEQFF,TGTGCCAGCAGCTTACTTGGGGGGAATGAGCAGTTCTTC
15,TRBV19,TRBJ2-1,TRBD2,-,CASMGASGGFNEQFF,TGTGCCAGTATGGGGGCCAGCGGGGGGTTTAATGAGCAGTTCTTC
15,TRBV7-9,TRBJ2-2,TRBD1,once,CASSPGQGNTGELFF,TGTGCCAGCAGCCCGGGACAGGGAAACACCGGGGAGCTGTTTTTT
14,TRBV6-1,TRBJ2-7,-,medium-sized,CASSEMTGAYEQYF,TGTGCCAGCAGTGAAATGACAGGTGCCTACGAGCAGTACTTC
15,TRBV28,TRBJ2-3,-,-,CASSLWGRSQDTQYF,TGTGCCAGCAGTTTATGGGGGCGCTCGCAAGATACGCAGTATTTT
21,TRBV27,TRBJ2-3,TRBD2,once,CASRGPGERGVSLRSTDTQYF,TGTGCCAGCAGGGGACCGGGAGAGCGGGGGGTCTCCCTACGGAGCACAGATACGCAGTATTTT
16,TRBV5-1,TRBJ2-5,TRBD1,-,CASSPVGQALQETQYF,TGCGCCAGCAGCCCAGTGGGACAGGCGCTCCAAGAGACCCAGTACTTC
15,TRBV9,TRBJ1-2,-,-,CASSVGGHRNYGYTF,TGTGCCAGCAGCGTAGGGGGACACCGTAACTATGGCTACACCTTC
14,TRBV5-4,TRBJ2-1,-,-,CASSLRGGKDEQFF,TGTGCCAGCAGCTTGAGGGGGGGAAAGGATGAGCAGTTCTTC
16,TRBV5-1,TRBJ1-1,-,-,CASSLDMLPLNTEAFF,TGCGCCAGCAGCTTGGACATGCTCCCCTTGAACACTGAAGCTTTCTTT
14,TRBV5-1,TRBJ2-3,-,-,CASSSAGGADTQYF,TGCGCCAGCAGTTCGGCCGGCGGAGCAGATACGCAGTATTTT
15,TRBV7-2,TRBJ1-2,-,-,CASSLEKTPNYGYTF,TGTGCCAGCAGCTTAGAAAAAACTCCTAACTATGGCTACACCTTC
18,TRBV18,TRBJ2-3,-,-,CASSLKGRGSVVTDTQYF,TGTGCCAGCTCACTAAAGGGTCGGGGAAGTGTTGTAACAGATACGCAGTATTTT
14,TRBV12-5,TRBJ1-2,-,-,CASGLGQYAQGYTF,TGTGCTAGTGGTTTGGGACAGTATGCCCAAGGCTACACCTTC
13,TRBV19,TRBJ1-3,-,-,CACRGGEADTIYF,TGTGCCTGCCGGGGGGGCGAAGCGGACACCATATATTTT
15,TRBV6-1,TRBJ2-1,TRBD1,-,CASSSTGGGYNEQFF,TGTGCCAGCAGCTCAACAGGGGGCGGCTACAATGAGCAGTTCTTC
16,TRBV9,TRBJ1-2,TRBD1,-,CAHNFGRTGDDYGYTF,TGTGCCCACAATTTCGGCAGGACAGGGGATGACTATGGCTACACCTTC
19,TRBV11-3,TRBJ1-5,TRBD1,-,CASSGRQGPSPHSNQPQHF,TGTGCCAGCAGTGGGAGACAGGGCCCATCCCCGCATAGCAATCAGCCCCAGCATTTT
14,TRBV11-2,TRBJ2-5,TRBD1,once,CASSLGQGQETQYF,TGTGCCAGCAGCTTAGGACAGGGCCAAGAGACCCAGTACTTC
14,TRBV19,TRBJ1-2,TRBD1,-,CASGSDRGANGYTF,TGTGCCAGTGGGTCGGACAGGGGAGCCAATGGCTACACCTTC
14,TRBV2,TRBJ2-5,TRBD1,-,CASSERTGWGTQYF,TGTGCCAGCAGTGAAAGGACAGGATGGGGGACCCAGTACTTC
17,TRBV2,TRBJ2-1,TRBD2,-,CASLFSGGASLGNEQFF,TGTGCCAGCCTGTTTAGCGGGGGGGCCTCACTTGGGAATGAGCAGTTCTTC
17,TRBV14,TRBJ1-2,-,-,CASSQALSSGKRNGYTF,TGTGCCAGCAGCCAAGCCCTCTCGAGCGGCAAGAGGAATGGCTACACCTTC
21,TRBV19,TRBJ2-6,TRBD2,-,CASSIPRLGGGPLSGANVLTF,TGTGCCAGTAGTATCCCCAGGCTGGGGGGAGGGCCTCTCTCTGGGGCCAACGTCCTGACTTTC
11,TRBV20-1,TRBJ2-5,-,-,CSAEQGETQYF,TGCAGTGCTGAACAGGGTGAGACCCAGTACTTC
13,TRBV5-4,TRBJ1-1,TRBD1,-,CASRLQGSTEAFF,TGTGCCAGCAGACTACAGGGGAGCACTGAAGCTTTCTTT
15,TRBV10-1,TRBJ2-2,-,-,CASSEGLGGTGELFF,TGCGCCAGCAGTGAGGGACTAGGGGGCACCGGGGAGCTGTTTTTT